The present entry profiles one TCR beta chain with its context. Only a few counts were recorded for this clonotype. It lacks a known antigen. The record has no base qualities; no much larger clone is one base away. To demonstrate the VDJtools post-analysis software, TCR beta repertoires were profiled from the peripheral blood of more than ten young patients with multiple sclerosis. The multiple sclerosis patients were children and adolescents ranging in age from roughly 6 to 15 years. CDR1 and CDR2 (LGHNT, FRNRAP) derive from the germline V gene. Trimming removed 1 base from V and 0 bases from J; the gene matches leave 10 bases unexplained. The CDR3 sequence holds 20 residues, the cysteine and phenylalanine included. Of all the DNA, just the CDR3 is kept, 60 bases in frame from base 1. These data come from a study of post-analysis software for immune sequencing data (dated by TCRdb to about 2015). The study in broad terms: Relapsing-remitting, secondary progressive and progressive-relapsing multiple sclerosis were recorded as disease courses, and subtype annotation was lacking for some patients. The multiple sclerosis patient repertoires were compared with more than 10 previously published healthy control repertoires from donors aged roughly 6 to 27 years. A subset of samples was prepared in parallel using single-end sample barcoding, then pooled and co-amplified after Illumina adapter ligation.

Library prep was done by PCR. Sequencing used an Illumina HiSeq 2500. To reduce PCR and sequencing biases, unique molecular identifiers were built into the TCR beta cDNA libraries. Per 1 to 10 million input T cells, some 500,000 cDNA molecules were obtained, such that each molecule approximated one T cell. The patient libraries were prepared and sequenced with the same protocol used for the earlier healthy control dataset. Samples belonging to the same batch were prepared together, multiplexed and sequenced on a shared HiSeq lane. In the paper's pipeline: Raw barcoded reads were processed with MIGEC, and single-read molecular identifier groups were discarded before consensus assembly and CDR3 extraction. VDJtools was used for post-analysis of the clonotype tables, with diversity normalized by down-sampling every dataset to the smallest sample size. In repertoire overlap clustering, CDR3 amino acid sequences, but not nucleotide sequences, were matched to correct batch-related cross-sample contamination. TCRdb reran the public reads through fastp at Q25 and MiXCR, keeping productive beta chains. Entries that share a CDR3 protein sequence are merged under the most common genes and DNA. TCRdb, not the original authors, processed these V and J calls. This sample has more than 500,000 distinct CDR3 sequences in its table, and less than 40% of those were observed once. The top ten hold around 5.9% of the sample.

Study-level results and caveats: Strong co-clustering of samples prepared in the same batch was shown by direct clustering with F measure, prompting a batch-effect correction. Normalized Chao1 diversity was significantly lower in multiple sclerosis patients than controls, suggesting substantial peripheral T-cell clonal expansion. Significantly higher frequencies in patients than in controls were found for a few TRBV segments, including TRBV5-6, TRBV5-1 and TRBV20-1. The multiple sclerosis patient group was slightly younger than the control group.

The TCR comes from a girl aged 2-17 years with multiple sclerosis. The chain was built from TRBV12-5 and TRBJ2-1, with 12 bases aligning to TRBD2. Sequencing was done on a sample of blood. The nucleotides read TGTGCTAGTGGTTTGGCTTCCGGGACTAGCGGGTGGAGCTCCTACAATGAGCAGTTCTTC. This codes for CASGLASGTSGWSSYNEQFF.